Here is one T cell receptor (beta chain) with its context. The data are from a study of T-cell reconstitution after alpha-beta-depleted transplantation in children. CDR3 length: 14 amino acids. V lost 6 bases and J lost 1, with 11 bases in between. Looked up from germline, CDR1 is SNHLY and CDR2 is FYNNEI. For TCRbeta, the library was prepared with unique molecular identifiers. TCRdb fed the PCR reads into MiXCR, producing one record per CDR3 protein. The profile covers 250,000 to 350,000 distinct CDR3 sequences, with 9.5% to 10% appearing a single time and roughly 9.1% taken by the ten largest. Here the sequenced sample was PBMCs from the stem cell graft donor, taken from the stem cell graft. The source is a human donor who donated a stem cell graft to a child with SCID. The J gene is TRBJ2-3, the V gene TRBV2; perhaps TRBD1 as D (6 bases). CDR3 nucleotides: TGTGCCAGCAGGAGCCGACAGGGCACAGATACGCAGTATTTT. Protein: CASRSRQGTDTQYF.